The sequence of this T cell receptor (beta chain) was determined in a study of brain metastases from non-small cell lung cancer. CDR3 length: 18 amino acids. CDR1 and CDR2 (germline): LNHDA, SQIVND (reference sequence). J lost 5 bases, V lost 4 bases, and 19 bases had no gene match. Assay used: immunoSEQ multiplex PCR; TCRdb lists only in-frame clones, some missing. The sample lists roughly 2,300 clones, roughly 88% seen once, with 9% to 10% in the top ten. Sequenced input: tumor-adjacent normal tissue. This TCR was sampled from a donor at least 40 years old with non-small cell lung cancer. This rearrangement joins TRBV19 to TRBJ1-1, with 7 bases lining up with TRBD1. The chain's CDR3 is CASSTSKIYRGRRTEAFF. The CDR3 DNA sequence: TGTGCCAGTAGTACCTCCAAAATTTACAGGGGAAGAAGGACTGAAGCTTTCTTT.